Listed below are T cell receptor beta chains from one sample, sequenced in a study of identical twins. TCRdb itself ran the 5' RACE reads through MiXCR, one entry per CDR3 protein. In the table there are hundreds of thousands of distinct CDR3 sequences, about 12% of which are singletons. This sample was also put to use in a study of yellow fever vaccine responses in identical twins.

Sequencing input: PBMCs. Receptors were obtained from a woman younger than 30 in good health. CDR3s include the opening cysteine and the closing phenylalanine or tryptophan. The order of the fields is J gene, V gene, D gene, clone size, CDR3 DNA, CDR3 protein. D genes are given only for firm matches. The size entry is marked missing in some rows and otherwise reads once, few, many or a size class.

J gene: TRBJ2-1
V gene: TRBV5-1
D gene: .
clone size: few
CDR3 DNA: TGCGCCAGCAGCTTGGAGCGCTTGGGAGAATCGGTCTACAATGAGCAGTTCTTC
CDR3 protein: CASSLERLGESVYNEQFF

J gene: TRBJ2-2
V gene: TRBV6-4
D gene: .
clone size: few
CDR3 DNA: TGTGCCAGCATCGAGGGGCAGGGATCCGCGGGACCCGGGGAGCTGTTTTTT
CDR3 protein: CASIEGQGSAGPGELFF

J gene: TRBJ1-5
V gene: TRBV6-2/TRBV6-3
D gene: TRBD1
clone size: few
CDR3 DNA: TGTGCCAGCAGTTATTTCGGGACAGGGATCAATCAGCCCCAGCATTTT
CDR3 protein: CASSYFGTGINQPQHF

J gene: TRBJ2-7
V gene: TRBV28
D gene: TRBD1
clone size: few
CDR3 DNA: TGTGCCAGCAGTTCAATGGACAGGGGGGCCAATGGCGAGCAGTACTTC
CDR3 protein: CASSSMDRGANGEQYF

J gene: TRBJ2-1
V gene: TRBV3-1
D gene: TRBD2
clone size: few
CDR3 DNA: TGTGCCAGCAGCCGCCGAGCGGGAGCCGAGGGCAATGAGCAGTTCTTC
CDR3 protein: CASSRRAGAEGNEQFF

J gene: TRBJ2-7
V gene: TRBV7-2
D gene: .
clone size: many
CDR3 DNA: TGTGCCAGCAGCGTCGGGGCCTACGAGCAGTACTTC
CDR3 protein: CASSVGAYEQYF

J gene: TRBJ2-3
V gene: TRBV20-1
D gene: .
clone size: few
CDR3 DNA: TGCAGTGCTAGTTTGGGCCTAAGACACACAGATACGCAGTATTTT
CDR3 protein: CSASLGLRHTDTQYF

J gene: TRBJ2-5
V gene: TRBV20-1
D gene: TRBD2
clone size: few
CDR3 DNA: TGCAGTGCTAGACCCCCCGGCGGGGGAGAGACCCAGTACTTC
CDR3 protein: CSARPPGGGETQYF

J gene: TRBJ1-4
V gene: TRBV9
D gene: TRBD1
clone size: few
CDR3 DNA: TGTGCCAGCAGCCCCAGGACAGGGGCGGTTGAAAAACTGTTTTTT
CDR3 protein: CASSPRTGAVEKLFF

J gene: TRBJ2-1
V gene: TRBV29-1
D gene: TRBD2
clone size: once
CDR3 DNA: TGCAGCGTTGAAGTGCCTAGCGGGAGAAATGAGCAGTTCTTC
CDR3 protein: CSVEVPSGRNEQFF

J gene: TRBJ2-1
V gene: TRBV12-5
D gene: .
clone size: few
CDR3 DNA: TGTGCTAGTGGTTTGCCCTCGGAGAATGAGCAGTTCTTC
CDR3 protein: CASGLPSENEQFF

J gene: TRBJ2-5
V gene: TRBV24-1
D gene: .
clone size: .
CDR3 DNA: TGTGCCACCAGTGACACCGGGACGGACCAAGAGACCCAGTACTTC
CDR3 protein: CATSDTGTDQETQYF

J gene: TRBJ1-5
V gene: TRBV12-3/TRBV12-4
D gene: .
clone size: few
CDR3 DNA: TGTGCCAGCAGTATAGGGGCCCCCGGTCAGCCCCAGCATTTT
CDR3 protein: CASSIGAPGQPQHF

J gene: TRBJ1-5
V gene: TRBV12-3/TRBV12-4
D gene: .
clone size: .
CDR3 DNA: TGTGCCAGCAGTTTGGCCAACAATCAGCCCCAGCATTTT
CDR3 protein: CASSLANNQPQHF

J gene: TRBJ2-1
V gene: TRBV7-3
D gene: .
clone size: .
CDR3 DNA: TGTGCCAGCAGCTTATTGGGTGAGGGAGTTGAGCAGTTCTTC
CDR3 protein: CASSLLGEGVEQFF

J gene: TRBJ2-3
V gene: TRBV7-9
D gene: .
clone size: many
CDR3 DNA: TGTGCCAGCAGCTGGGCGTTAACAGATACGCAGTATTTT
CDR3 protein: CASSWALTDTQYF

J gene: TRBJ1-1
V gene: TRBV29-1
D gene: .
clone size: few
CDR3 DNA: TGCAGTTCACTAGGGAGAATGAACACTGAAGCTTTCTTT
CDR3 protein: CSSLGRMNTEAFF

J gene: TRBJ2-7
V gene: TRBV20-1
D gene: .
clone size: .
CDR3 DNA: TGCAGTGCTCGCTCCGGGACCGACCCCTACGAGCAGTACTTC
CDR3 protein: CSARSGTDPYEQYF

J gene: TRBJ2-1
V gene: TRBV10-3
D gene: TRBD1
clone size: few
CDR3 DNA: TGTGCCACCCGGGACAGCCCAATGAATGTGAATGAGCAGTTCTTC
CDR3 protein: CATRDSPMNVNEQFF

J gene: TRBJ2-1
V gene: TRBV7-9
D gene: .
clone size: .
CDR3 DNA: TGTGCCAGCAGCTCGGACATCGGCTCCTACAATGAGCAGTTCTTC
CDR3 protein: CASSSDIGSYNEQFF

J gene: TRBJ2-1
V gene: TRBV20-1
D gene: TRBD1
clone size: .
CDR3 DNA: TGCAGTGCAACCCGGACAGGGTGGGTTGAGCAGTTCTTC
CDR3 protein: CSATRTGWVEQFF

J gene: TRBJ1-2
V gene: TRBV20-1
D gene: TRBD1
clone size: .
CDR3 DNA: TGCAGTGCTAGCTCGGGACAGACTTACTATGGCTACACCTTC
CDR3 protein: CSASSGQTYYGYTF

J gene: TRBJ2-1
V gene: TRBV7-2
D gene: .
clone size: .
CDR3 DNA: TGTGCCAGCAGCACCCGAGTGGGGAGAAACTACAATGAGCAGTTCTTC
CDR3 protein: CASSTRVGRNYNEQFF

J gene: TRBJ1-2
V gene: TRBV19
D gene: .
clone size: few
CDR3 DNA: TGTGCCAGTAGTAGTACACCTCCCTATGGCTACACCTTC
CDR3 protein: CASSSTPPYGYTF